This TCR beta chain was observed in a study of T cell responses to AZD1222 COVID-19 vaccine. TCRdb keeps only in-frame clones here, not all; method: immunoSEQ multiplex PCR. The sample records roughly 110,000 clones, around nine tenths being singletons. Study-wide results and caveats: Samples come after the peak T cell response, not at day 14. The donors showed a predominance of white British ancestry and of females, with possible underestimation of clonal diversity. Regions 160-218 and 743-854 held dominance among vaccine-associated CD4 TCRs, which spanned spike. Nearly half of spike-specific TCRs reportedly target unmutated variant regions.

Worth noting for this clone: Its specificity is not known.

V shed 4 bases and J shed 0 bases, with 13 bases lying between them. CDR1 GTSNPN and CDR2 SVGIG come from the germline V gene (reference sequence). This CDR3 spans 15 amino acids. This TCR came from an adult in good health. This material consisted of peripheral blood, taken on day 0 of AZD1222 vaccination. The rearrangement links TRBV30 to TRBJ2-1; D ambiguous. The CDR3 sequence is CAWTAGRSSYNEQFF. CDR3 sequence (DNA): TGTGCCTGGACCGCCGGACGGAGCTCCTACAATGAGCAGTTCTTC.